This T cell receptor (beta chain) came from a study of shared clonotypes between healthy human individuals. Every immunoSEQ plate was one replicate of a subset's evenly spread DNA. Sequencing was performed with immunoSEQ multiplex PCR; in TCRdb, only in-frame clones are kept and a portion is missing. The repertoire holds approximately 980,000 clones, with more than 75% as singletons. Germline values: CDR1 SGHAT, CDR2 FQDESV (reference sequence). The V and J ends lost 5 bases and 4 bases respectively, with 23 bases between them. This CDR3 spans 17 amino acids. Into CD45RA+ naive and CD45RA-negative memory subsets, the CD4+ cells were split.

Sequencing was done on a sample of memory CD4+ T cells sorted from blood. The subset was: CD45RA-negative fraction. The TCR comes from a man younger than 35 in good health. The chain recombines TRBV11-1 with TRBJ1-1, with D possibly being TRBD1 (5 bases). The CDR3 bases are TGTGCCAGCAGCAACCCAGGCTATCTTATGGGGGGCACTGAAGCTTTCTTT. Its protein product is CASSNPGYLMGGTEAFF. The full variable domain, completed using reference TRBV11-1 and TRBJ1-1, is EAEVAQSPRYKITEKSQAVAFWCDPISGHATLYWYRQILGQGPELLVQFQDESVVDDSQLPKDRFSAERLKGVDSTLKIQPAELGDSAMYLCASSNPGYLMGGTEAFFGQGTRLTVV.